This T cell receptor beta chain was identified in a study of radiation and T cells in renal cell carcinoma. The time point was: baseline pretreatment blood. Treatment specified: 15 Gy SBRT to primary tumor, nephrectomy 4 weeks later. This renal cell carcinoma was of the clear cell type. Libraries were prepared by immunoSEQ multiplex PCR; TCRdb keeps only in-frame clonotypes and omits some of them. The sample gives approximately 45,000 clones, about 80% of which show up once; 30% to 35% is in the top ten. Sequenced material: blood, taken from a patient whose treatment included radiotherapy and nephrectomy. The clonotype originates from a woman between 65 and 79 years old with renal cell carcinoma.

CDR3 loop: CASSPSGLKSNEQFF. CDR3 bases: TGTGCCAGCAGCCCCTCAGGACTAAAATCCAATGAGCAGTTCTTC. The rearrangement joins TRBV7-3 to TRBJ2-1; maybe TRBD2 (6 bases). The CDR3 totals 15 residues. Trimming took off 5 bases at V and 6 bases at J, with 17 bases between the two ends. Germline CDR1 is SGHTA and CDR2 is FQGTGA.